The rows below give T cell receptor beta chains drawn from one sample of a study of beta chain features in type 1 diabetes. The assay was immunoSEQ multiplex PCR, and TCRdb's table has in-frame clones only and misses some. Here the sample spans 400,000 to 550,000 clones, roughly an eighth being singletons. Source material: naive CD4+ T cells from blood. These receptors were collected from a woman under 30 in good health. Each CDR3 is given with its conserved first and last residue. A D gene is named only where the DNA matches it firmly. Expanded clones get a size class; other rows say once, few or many, or leave the size out.

few	TRBJ2-1	.	TRBV6-5	14	TGTGCCACCCGAGGGACACTGCCCGCCAATGAGCAGTTCTTC	CATRGTLPANEQFF
.	TRBJ1-5	.	TRBV5-4	12	TGTGCCAGCAGCTTGGATTTTCAGCCCCAGCATTTT	CASSLDFQPQHF
few	TRBJ2-3	.	TRBV11-3	15	TGTGCCAGCAGCCCTTATACGGGGGCAACTGATACGCAGTATTTT	CASSPYTGATDTQYF
few	TRBJ2-3	.	TRBV7-7	15	TGTGCCAGCAGCTTAGTGATAGCCAGCACAGATACGCAGTATTTT	CASSLVIASTDTQYF
few	TRBJ1-2	.	TRBV15	17	TGTGCCACCAGCAGAGATTTCCAGGTTGTGGGATACTATGGCTACACCTTC	CATSRDFQVVGYYGYTF
few	TRBJ2-7	.	TRBV6-5	12	TGTGCCAGCAGCGGTAGATCCTACGAGCAGTACTTC	CASSGRSYEQYF
.	TRBJ2-1	TRBD1	TRBV7-2	15	TGTGCCAGCAGCCGACGGACAGGACTTTACAATGAGCAGTTCTTC	CASSRRTGLYNEQFF
few	TRBJ2-7	TRBD2	TRBV30	14	TGTGCCTGTCGGACTAGCCAATCCTCCTACGAGCAGTACTTC	CACRTSQSSYEQYF
.	TRBJ1-5	.	TRBV7-2	13	TGTGCCAGCAGCGTCTTTAGGGATCAGCCCCAGCATTTT	CASSVFRDQPQHF
few	TRBJ2-7	.	TRBV4-3	14	TGCGCCAGCAGCCAAGAAAAAGGGTCCAACGAGCAGTACTTC	CASSQEKGSNEQYF
.	TRBJ2-1	TRBD1	TRBV29-1	13	TGCACCCTCCGGGACAGCTTTTACAATGAGCAGTTCTTC	CTLRDSFYNEQFF
.	TRBJ2-1	.	TRBV13	16	TGTGCCAGCAGCTTTCAGGCAGGAAAAACCTACAATGAGCAGTTCTTC	CASSFQAGKTYNEQFF
.	TRBJ2-7	TRBD1	TRBV7-4	15	TGTGCCAGCAGCGTCACCCGGGAACAGGGGTTGGGGCAGTACTTC	CASSVTREQGLGQYF
.	TRBJ2-4	.	TRBV29-1	13	TGCAGCGTTGAAAAGGGGGGGCAAAACATTCAGTACTTC	CSVEKGGQNIQYF
.	TRBJ2-2	.	TRBV5-1	15	TGCGCCAGCAGCTTGGGGCGGTATAACACCGGGGAGCTGTTTTTT	CASSLGRYNTGELFF
.	TRBJ2-3	.	TRBV7-3	15	TGTGCCAGCAGCGTCGGTGGCCCTAGCACAGATACGCAGTATTTT	CASSVGGPSTDTQYF
few	TRBJ1-6	.	TRBV7-2	13	TGTGCCAGCAGGGTCCGGGGAATCGCACCCCTCCACTTT	CASRVRGIAPLHF
few	TRBJ1-2	.	TRBV27	13	TGTGCCAGCATCGGAAGAGGAGGGGTCCGCTACACCTTC	CASIGRGGVRYTF
few	TRBJ2-5	.	TRBV7-6	11	TGTGCCAGCAGCTTTTCAGAGACCCAGTACTTC	CASSFSETQYF
few	TRBJ2-3	TRBD2	TRBV29-1	15	TGCAGCGTTGGACGGGAGGGGACACTCACAGATACGCAGTATTTT	CSVGREGTLTDTQYF
.	TRBJ1-2	.	TRBV10-3	14	TGTGCCATCAGTGAGTCGCTGATTAACTATGGCTACACCTTC	CAISESLINYGYTF
few	TRBJ2-4	.	TRBV11-2	14	TGTGCCAGCAGCCCGCTCAAGAGAGAAAACATTCAGTACTTC	CASSPLKRENIQYF
.	TRBJ2-5	.	TRBV5-1	13	TGCGCCAGCAGCTTGGGGGGGTCGGAGACCCAGTACTTC	CASSLGGSETQYF
.	TRBJ2-1	TRBD2	TRBV7-7	15	TGTGCTAGCAGCCCGGGAGGGAGGGCGTACAATGAGCAGTTCTTC	CASSPGGRAYNEQFF
few	TRBJ1-5	.	TRBV7-2	12	TGTGCCAGCAGCTCCAGAGATCAGCCCCAGCATTTT	CASSSRDQPQHF
few	TRBJ2-3	.	TRBV18	16	TGTGCCAGCTCACCACCGGACAAGCGGGGCACAGATACGCAGTATTTT	CASSPPDKRGTDTQYF
few	TRBJ2-3	.	TRBV4-1	16	TGCGCCAGCAGCCAAGATGCCCTCGGGCGCACAGATACGCAGTATTTT	CASSQDALGRTDTQYF
few	TRBJ2-4	TRBD2	TRBV27	14	TGTGCCAGCAGTCAGAAGCGGGGGGAAAACATTCAGTACTTC	CASSQKRGENIQYF
.	TRBJ2-7	.	TRBV7-8	13	TGTGCCAGCAGCTTGCAGGGTAGGAGCGAGCAGTACTTC	CASSLQGRSEQYF